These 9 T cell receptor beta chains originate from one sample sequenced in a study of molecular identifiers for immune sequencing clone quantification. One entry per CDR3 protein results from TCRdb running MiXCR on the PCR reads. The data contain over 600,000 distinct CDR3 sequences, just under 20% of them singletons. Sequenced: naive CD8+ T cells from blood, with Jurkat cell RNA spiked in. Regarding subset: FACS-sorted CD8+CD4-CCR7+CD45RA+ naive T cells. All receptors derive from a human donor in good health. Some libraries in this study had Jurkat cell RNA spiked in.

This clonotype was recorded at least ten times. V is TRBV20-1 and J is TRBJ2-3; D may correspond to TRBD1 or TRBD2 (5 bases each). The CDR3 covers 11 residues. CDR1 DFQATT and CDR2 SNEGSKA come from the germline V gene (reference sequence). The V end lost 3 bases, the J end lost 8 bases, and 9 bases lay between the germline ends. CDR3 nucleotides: TGCAGTGCTAGCGGGGCACCTACGCAGTATTTT. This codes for CSASGAPTQYF.

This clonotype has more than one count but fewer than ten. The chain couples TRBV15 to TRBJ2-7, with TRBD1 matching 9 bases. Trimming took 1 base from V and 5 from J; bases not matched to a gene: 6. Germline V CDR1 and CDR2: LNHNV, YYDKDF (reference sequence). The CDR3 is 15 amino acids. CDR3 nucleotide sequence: TGTGCCACCAGCAGAGGACAGGGGGGAATTGACGAGCAGTACTTC. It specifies CATSRGQGGIDEQYF. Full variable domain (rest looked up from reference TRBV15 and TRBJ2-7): DAMVIQNPRYQVTQFGKPVTLSCSQTLNHNVMYWYQQKSSQAPKLLFHYYDKDFNNEADTPDNFQSRRPNTSFCFLDIRSPGLGDTAMYLCATSRGQGGIDEQYFGPGTRLTVT.

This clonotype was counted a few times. CDR3 residues: CAAAEGLGYTF. CDR3 bases: TGTGCCGCCGCGGAGGGGCTCGGCTACACCTTC. This chain joins TRBV19 and TRBJ1-2, with D tentatively TRBD1 (5 bases). Germline values: CDR1 LNHDA, CDR2 SQIVND (reference sequence). The CDR3 extends over 11 amino acids. The V and J ends lost 11 bases and 8 bases respectively, with 15 bases between them.

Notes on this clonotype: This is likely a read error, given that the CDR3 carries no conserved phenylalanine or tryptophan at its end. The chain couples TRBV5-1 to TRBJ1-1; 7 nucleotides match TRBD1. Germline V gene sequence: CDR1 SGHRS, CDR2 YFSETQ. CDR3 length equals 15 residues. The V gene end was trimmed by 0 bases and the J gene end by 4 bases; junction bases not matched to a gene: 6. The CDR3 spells CASSLGAGGSTEAFL. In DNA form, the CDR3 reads TGCGCCAGCAGCTTGGGGGCAGGGGGGAGCACTGAAGCTTTCCTT.

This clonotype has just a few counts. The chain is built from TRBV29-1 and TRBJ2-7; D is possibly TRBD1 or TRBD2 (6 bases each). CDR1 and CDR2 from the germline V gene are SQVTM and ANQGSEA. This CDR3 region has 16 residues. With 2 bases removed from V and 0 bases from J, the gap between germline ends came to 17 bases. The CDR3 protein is CSVERGVGGSSYEQYF. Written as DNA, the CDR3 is TGCAGCGTTGAAAGGGGGGTTGGGGGAAGCTCCTACGAGCAGTACTTC.

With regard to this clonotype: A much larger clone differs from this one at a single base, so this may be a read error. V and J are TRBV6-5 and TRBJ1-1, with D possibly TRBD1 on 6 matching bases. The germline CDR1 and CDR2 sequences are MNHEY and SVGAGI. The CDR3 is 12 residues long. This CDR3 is CASGYEGVGAFF. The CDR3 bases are TGTGCCAGCGGTTACGAGGGGGTTGGTGCTTTCTTT.

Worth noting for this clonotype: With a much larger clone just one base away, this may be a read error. CDR3 in amino acids: CASSLNGGDKPYNEQYF. The CDR3 DNA reads TGTGCCAGCAGCTTAAATGGTGGGGATAAACCCTACAATGAGCAGTACTTC. This sequence joins TRBV7-9 and TRBJ2-7; D gene unclear. Germline CDR1 reads SEHNR; CDR2 reads FQNEAQ (reference sequence). This CDR3 is 17 amino acids long. V was pared by 2 bases and J by 7 bases, with 24 bases between.

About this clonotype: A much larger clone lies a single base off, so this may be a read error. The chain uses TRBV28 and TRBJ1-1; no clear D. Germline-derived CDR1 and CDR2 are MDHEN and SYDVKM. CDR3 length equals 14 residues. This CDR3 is CASSPDILNTEALF. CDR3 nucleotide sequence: TGTGCCAGCAGTCCTGACATCTTGAACACTGAAGCTTTATTT.

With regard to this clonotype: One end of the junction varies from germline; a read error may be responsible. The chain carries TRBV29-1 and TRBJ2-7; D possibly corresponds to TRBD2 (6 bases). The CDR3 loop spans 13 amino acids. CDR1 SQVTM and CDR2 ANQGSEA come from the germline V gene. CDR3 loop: CSVTTEGSSEQYF. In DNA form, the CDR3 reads TGCAGCGTAACGACGGAGGGTTCCTCCGAGCAGTACTTC.